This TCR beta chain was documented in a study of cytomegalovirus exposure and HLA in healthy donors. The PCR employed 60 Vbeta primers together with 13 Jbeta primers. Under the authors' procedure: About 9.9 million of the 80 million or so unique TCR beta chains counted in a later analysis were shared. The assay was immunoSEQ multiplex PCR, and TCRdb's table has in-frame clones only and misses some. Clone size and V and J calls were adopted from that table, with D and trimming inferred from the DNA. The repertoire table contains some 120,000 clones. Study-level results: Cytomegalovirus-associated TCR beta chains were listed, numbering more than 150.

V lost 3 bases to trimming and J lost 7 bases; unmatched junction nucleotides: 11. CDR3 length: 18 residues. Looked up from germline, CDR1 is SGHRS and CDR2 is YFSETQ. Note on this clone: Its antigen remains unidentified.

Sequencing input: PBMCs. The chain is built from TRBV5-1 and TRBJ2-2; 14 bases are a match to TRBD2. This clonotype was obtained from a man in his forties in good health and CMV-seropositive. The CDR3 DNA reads TGCGCCAGCAGCTCCTCGGGACTAGCGGGAGATTACCTCGGGGAGCTGTTTTTT. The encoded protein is CASSSSGLAGDYLGELFF.